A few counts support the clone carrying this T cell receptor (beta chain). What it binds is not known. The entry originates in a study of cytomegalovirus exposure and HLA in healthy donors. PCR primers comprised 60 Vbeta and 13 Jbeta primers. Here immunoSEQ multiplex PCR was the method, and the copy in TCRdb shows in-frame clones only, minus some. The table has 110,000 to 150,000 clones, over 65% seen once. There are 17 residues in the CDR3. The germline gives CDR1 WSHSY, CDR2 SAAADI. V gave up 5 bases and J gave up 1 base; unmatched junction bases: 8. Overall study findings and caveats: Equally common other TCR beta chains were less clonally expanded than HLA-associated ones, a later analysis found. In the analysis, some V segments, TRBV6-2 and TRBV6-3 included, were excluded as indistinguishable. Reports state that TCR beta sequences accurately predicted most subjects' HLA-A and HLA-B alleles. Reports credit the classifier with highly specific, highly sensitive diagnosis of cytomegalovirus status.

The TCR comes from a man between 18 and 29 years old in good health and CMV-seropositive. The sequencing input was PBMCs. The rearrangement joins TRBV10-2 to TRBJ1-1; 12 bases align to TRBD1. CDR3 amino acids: CASSPLGTGGRNTEAFF. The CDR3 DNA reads TGCGCCAGCAGTCCGCTAGGGACAGGGGGCCGGAACACTGAAGCTTTCTTT.